The 27 T cell receptor beta chains below come from one sample, sequenced in a study of response to subunit inactivated influenza vaccine. Each CDR3 protein is one row after TCRdb ran MiXCR on the RT-PCR reads. This sample has around 760,000 distinct CDR3 sequences, with roughly 14% found just once. The material sequenced was PBMCs from blood, taken less than 15 days before vaccination. Source of these receptors: a man in his fifties or sixties who received an inactivated influenza vaccine.

The sample holds a few counts of this clonotype. The junction departs from germline at one end; a sequencing error may be responsible. This rearrangement joins TRBV10-3 to TRBJ2-1, with TRBD2 matching over 7 bases. This CDR3 contains 17 residues. The germline CDR1 and CDR2 sequences are ENHRY and SYGVKD. CDR3 in amino acids: CAISESSRESSDNEQFF. In DNA, the CDR3 is TGTGCCATCAGTGAGTCTTCGCGGGAGTCCTCCGACAATGAGCAGTTCTTC.

The chain links TRBV12-3 or TRBV12-4 to TRBJ1-6; possible D gene TRBD1, 5 bases. V was clipped by 3 bases and J by 9 bases, with 12 bases between them. This CDR3 contains 14 residues. The CDR3 DNA reads TGTGCCAGCAGTTTCATCACGCAGGGTTCACCCCTCCACTTT. Translating it yields CASSFITQGSPLHF.

This clonotype was observed at least ten times. This chain links TRBV7-2 with TRBJ2-1; 10 bases line up with TRBD2. V dropped 3 bases and J dropped 3; count of bases not matched to a gene: 11. Germline-derived CDR1 and CDR2 are SGHTA and FQGNSA. The CDR3 length is 18 residues. CDR3 amino acids: CASSFFGQGLAIYNEQFF. Written as DNA, the CDR3 is TGTGCCAGCAGCTTTTTCGGGCAGGGACTAGCGATCTACAATGAGCAGTTCTTC. Combining the CDR3 with reference TRBV7-2 and TRBJ2-1 gives the whole variable domain GAGVSQSPSNKVTEKGKDVELRCDPISGHTALYWYRQSLGQGLEFLIYFQGNSAPDKSGLPSDRFSAERTGGSVSTLTIQRTQQEDSAVYLCASSFFGQGLAIYNEQFFGPGTRLTVL.

This clonotype was seen more than once but under ten times. The rearrangement links TRBV6-2 or TRBV6-3 to TRBJ2-3, with D possibly matching TRBD1 (6 bases). The CDR3 extends over 15 amino acids. Trimming took 4 bases from V and 3 from J, leaving 14 bases between them. Looked up from germline, CDR1 is MNHEY and CDR2 is SVGEGT. The CDR3 spells CASSSLKGVTDTQYF. In nucleotides, the CDR3 is TGTGCCAGCAGTTCCCTCAAGGGGGTTACAGATACGCAGTATTTT.

This chain links TRBV10-1 with TRBJ2-5, with 8 bases lining up with TRBD2. Trimming at V came to 0 bases and at J to 9 bases, leaving 0 bases not matched to a gene. CDR1 is WNHNN and CDR2 is SYGVQD in the germline V gene (reference sequence). CDR3 length equals 12 residues. The CDR3 nucleotides read TGCGCCAGCAGTGAGTCCGGGAGGGCCCAGTACTTC. Its protein is CASSESGRAQYF.

The CDR3 reads CASSLFAGTGRTDTQYF. As DNA, the CDR3 is TGTGCCAGCAGTTTATTCGCGGGGACAGGGAGGACAGATACGCAGTATTTT. The rearrangement joins TRBV28 to TRBJ2-3; 9 nucleotides agree with TRBD1. J gave up 3 bases and V 1 base, and 8 bases lay outside the gene matches. The CDR3 covers 17 residues. Germline V gene lookup returns CDR1 MDHEN and CDR2 SYDVKM.

This clonotype was counted ten times or more. This chain joins TRBV7-9 and TRBJ2-3; 7 nucleotides match TRBD2. This CDR3 contains 13 residues. Germline CDR1 and CDR2: SEHNR and FQNEAQ (reference sequence). The V and J ends lost 5 bases and 1 base, in that order; junction bases with no gene match: 0. Here the CDR3 reads CASSTSGTDTQYF. The CDR3 DNA follows: TGTGCCAGCAGCACTAGCGGCACAGATACGCAGTATTTT.

Many counts were recorded for this clonotype. The gene calls are TRBV20-1 and TRBJ2-7; tentatively, D is TRBD2 (6 bases). The CDR3 length is 12 residues. V dropped 3 bases and J dropped 7 bases, with 13 bases sitting between them. Germline CDR1 DFQATT, CDR2 SNEGSKA (reference sequence). In DNA, the CDR3 is TGCAGTGCTAGCGGGAGTGGGAGGGAGCAGTACTTC. Its protein is CSASGSGREQYF.

The table lists this clonotype with a few counts. The genes are TRBV28 and TRBJ2-3, with D hard to call. Per germline, CDR1 MDHEN and CDR2 SYDVKM. Between the trimmed V and J ends, which lost 5 bases and 5 bases, there was a span of 23 bases. The CDR3 consists of 17 residues. The CDR3 protein is CASSKVVLLPFGDTQYF. In DNA form, the CDR3 reads TGTGCCAGCAGTAAGGTCGTCCTCTTACCGTTTGGAGATACGCAGTATTTT. The full variable domain, in which reference TRBV28 and TRBJ2-3 provide the parts outside the CDR3, is DVKVTQSSRYLVKRTGEKVFLECVQDMDHENMFWYRQDPGLGLRLIYFSYDVKMKEKGDIPEGYSVSREKKERFSLILESASTNQTSMYLCASSKVVLLPFGDTQYFGPGTRLTVL.

This clonotype was seen a handful of times. The chain combines TRBV5-1 with TRBJ2-7, with 7 bases aligning to TRBD1. The V gene's germline CDR1 is SGHRS and CDR2 YFSETQ. The CDR3 extends over 15 amino acids. V shed 0 bases, J shed 13 bases, and the junction held 16 bases outside the gene matches. For the CDR3, the DNA is TGCGCCAGCAGCTTGGGGTCGGACAGGATCACCTTCCTCTACTTC. It specifies CASSLGSDRITFLYF.

This clonotype was seen a few times. The chain uses TRBV10-3 and TRBJ2-6; D remains unclear. CDR1 is ENHRY and CDR2 is SYGVKD in the germline V gene. Trimming removed 4 bases at V and 0 bases at J, with 7 bases between. The CDR3 contains 15 residues. CDR3 bases: TGTGCCATCAGTGCCGAGTTCTCTGGGGCCAACGTCCTGACTTTC. This sequence encodes CAISAEFSGANVLTF.

This clonotype was seen ten or more times. The J gene is TRBJ2-1, the V gene TRBV12-3 or TRBV12-4, with TRBD2 matching 8 bases. The junction had 1 base not matched to a gene; V was cut back by 3 bases and J by 0 bases. The CDR3 extends over 15 amino acids. The CDR3 DNA follows: TGTGCCAGCAGTTTCGGGACTAGCTCCTACAATGAGCAGTTCTTC. Its translation: CASSFGTSSYNEQFF.

This chain uses TRBV20-1 with TRBJ1-1; 8 nucleotides align to TRBD1. V lost 2 bases, J lost 5 bases, and 4 bases stayed unmatched. Looked up from germline, CDR1 is DFQATT and CDR2 is SNEGSKA (reference sequence). The CDR3 runs 13 residues. The CDR3 region has the DNA TGCAGTGCTAGACAGGGGGCGCGAACTGAAGCTTTCTTT. Translation: CSARQGARTEAFF.

This clonotype was seen only a few times. The chain links TRBV11-2 to TRBJ1-1; TRBD1 might be the D (5 bases). With 7 bases removed from V and 4 bases from J, the gap between germline ends came to 13 bases. The CDR3 is made up of 13 amino acids. CDR1 and CDR2 from the germline V gene are SGHAT and FQNNGV. The chain's CDR3 is CASKVGGFTEAFF. The CDR3 DNA reads TGTGCCAGCAAAGTTGGGGGTTTCACTGAAGCTTTCTTT. Supplemented by reference TRBV11-2 and TRBJ1-1, the full variable domain reads EAGVAQSPRYKIIEKRQSVAFWCNPISGHATLYWYQQILGQGPKLLIQFQNNGVVDDSQLPKDRFSAERLKGVDSTLKIQPAKLEDSAVYLCASKVGGFTEAFFGQGTRLTVV.

This clonotype was counted between two and nine times. The chain carries TRBV11-1 and TRBJ2-4; 7 bases line up with TRBD1. The junction had 22 bases not matched to a gene; V was cut back by 5 bases and J by 0 bases. CDR1 is SGHAT and CDR2 is FQDESV in the germline V gene (reference sequence). There are 21 residues in the CDR3. The CDR3 protein is CASSLTTGHWVPLRAKNIQYF. CDR3 in DNA: TGTGCCAGCAGCCTCACGACAGGGCACTGGGTCCCTTTGAGAGCCAAAAACATTCAGTACTTC.

Of note for this clonotype: One junction end disagrees with the germline gene, perhaps due to a read error. Here the CDR3 DNA reads TGTGCCAGCAGCCAAGAACTAGGATCCCGAGCGCACTTC. Amino acid sequence: CASSQELGSRAHF. V usage is TRBV14 and J usage is TRBJ2-7, with D possibly TRBD2 on 5 matching bases. The CDR3 has 13 residues. Germline lookup yields CDR1 SGHDN and CDR2 FVKESK. Variable domain in full (rest from reference TRBV14 and TRBJ2-7): EAGVTQFPSHSVIEKGQTVTLRCDPISGHDNLYWYRRVMGKEIKFLLHFVKESKQDESGMPNNRFLAERTGGTYSTLKVQPAELEDSGVYFCASSQELGSRAHFGPGTRLTVT.

The table lists this clonotype with a few counts. The chain employs TRBV11-2 and TRBJ1-2, with 9 bases aligning to TRBD1. Germline trimming cut 5 bases from V and 7 bases from J; bases unmatched to any gene: 8. Germline CDR1 reads SGHAT; CDR2 reads FQNNGV. This CDR3 is 14 amino acids long. The CDR3 region is CASSQPGTGFGYTF. CDR3 nucleotide sequence: TGTGCCAGCAGCCAACCCGGGACAGGGTTTGGCTACACCTTC.

This clonotype was seen a handful of times. This chain links TRBV5-1 with TRBJ2-7; TRBD1 matches 9 bases. This CDR3 has 14 residues. After removal of 3 bases from V and 7 bases from J, the junction contained 8 bases not matched to a gene. CDR1 is SGHRS, CDR2 YFSETQ, per germline. CDR3 sequence reads: CASSSGTGKAEQYF. CDR3 bases: TGCGCCAGCAGCTCCGGGACAGGGAAGGCAGAGCAGTACTTC.

The chain has TRBV12-3 or TRBV12-4 and TRBJ1-4, with D possibly matching TRBD1 (5 bases). This CDR3 contains 16 residues. Trimming stripped 7 bases from V and 7 bases from J, with 22 bases between. The CDR3 loop reads CASTSGGGALLEKLFF. In DNA, the CDR3 is TGTGCCAGCACCTCTGGGGGAGGGGCCCTCCTTGAAAAACTGTTTTTT.

This clonotype was counted a few times. A read error may produce the germline difference seen at one junction end. The chain links TRBV27 to TRBJ1-6; the D is unclear. The germline CDR1 and CDR2 sequences are MNHEY and SMNVEV (reference sequence). The length of the CDR3 is 14 residues. Here the CDR3 reads CASSSSAYYSPLHF. The CDR3, as DNA: TGTGCCAGCAGTTCGTCGGCCTATTATTCACCCCTCCACTTT.

This sequence joins TRBV12-3 or TRBV12-4 and TRBJ2-5, with TRBD2 matching over 9 bases. Unmatched junction bases numbered 3, after V lost 0 bases and J lost 4 bases. This CDR3 is 15 amino acids long. The CDR3 reads CASSLASGGSETQYF. The CDR3 DNA reads TGTGCCAGCAGTTTAGCTAGCGGGGGTTCAGAGACCCAGTACTTC.

The chain carries TRBV29-1 and TRBJ2-3; D uncertain. V was trimmed by 3 bases and J by 5 bases, leaving 9 bases between them. There are 12 residues in the CDR3. Germline CDR1 is SQVTM and CDR2 is ANQGSEA. CDR3 DNA: TGCAGCGTTGAGGGGATAAGAGATACGCAGTATTTT. Its translation is CSVEGIRDTQYF.

Many counts were recorded for this clonotype. The chain couples TRBV5-1 to TRBJ2-7; 8 nucleotides agree with TRBD1. Per the germline V gene, CDR1 is SGHRS and CDR2 is YFSETQ. This CDR3 has 14 residues. V was clipped by 0 bases and J by 3 bases; unmatched bases: 2. This CDR3 is CASSLGQGHYEQYF. The CDR3, as DNA: TGCGCCAGCAGCTTGGGACAGGGGCACTACGAGCAGTACTTC.

A few counts support this clonotype. The chain uses TRBV24-1 and TRBJ1-1, with a tentative D call TRBD1 (5 bases). The V gene lost 3 bases and the J gene lost 8 bases, with 12 bases spanning the gap. This CDR3 has 13 amino acids. The germline gives CDR1 KGHDR, CDR2 SFDVKD. The CDR3 sequence is CATSDLRDSEAFF. In DNA form, the CDR3 reads TGTGCCACCAGTGATCTCAGGGATTCGGAAGCTTTCTTT.

This clonotype was observed at least ten times. The chain is built from TRBV6-2 or TRBV6-3 and TRBJ1-5; no clear D gene. CDR1 and CDR2 (germline): MNHEY, SVGEGT. V lost 8 bases and J lost 7, with 12 bases in between. CDR3 length: 12 amino acids. The CDR3 loop is CASCVNGQPQHF. CDR3 DNA sequence: TGTGCCAGCTGCGTAAACGGGCAGCCCCAGCATTTT.

This clonotype was detected many times. The DNA for the CDR3 is TGCGCCAGCAGCCAAGATGGGGGCTACGCCGGGGAGCTGTTTTTT. Protein: CASSQDGGYAGELFF. The chain recombines TRBV4-1 with TRBJ2-2; the D gene is possibly TRBD1 (6 bases). CDR1 is MGHRA and CDR2 is YSYEKL in the germline V gene. The CDR3 is 15 residues long. Trimming shortened V by 0 bases and J by 6 bases, and 11 bases separated the two germline ends.

The chain uses TRBV6-2 or TRBV6-3 and TRBJ1-2; TRBD1 is a possible D gene (5 bases). The CDR3 extends over 15 amino acids. The ends were cut back, 2 bases at V and 0 bases at J, with 10 bases in the middle. In germline, CDR1 is MNHEY, CDR2 SVGEGT. CDR3 protein: CASSYRDAANYGYTF. The CDR3 DNA sequence: TGTGCCAGCAGTTACCGGGACGCAGCTAACTATGGCTACACCTTC.